The 8 T cell receptor beta chains reported below all come from one sample, sequenced in a study of T cell changes during pregnancy in multiple sclerosis. Only in-frame clones appear in the TCRdb table, and some are missing; sequencing was by immunoSEQ multiplex PCR. In the table there are around 33,000 clones, 90% of which are singletons. This specimen consisted of CD4+ T cells from peripheral blood mononuclear cells, obtained in the third trimester of pregnancy. The receptors were gathered from a female donor in good health, enrolled as a control in a pregnancy study.

The chain joins TRBV5-6 to TRBJ1-1, with 12 bases fitting TRBD1. This CDR3 has 19 amino acids. Germline CDR1 reads SGHDT; CDR2 reads YYEEEE. V lost 4 bases, J lost 1 base, and 14 bases stayed unmatched. The CDR3 region is CASSDLTGQGAKGNTEAFF. The CDR3 DNA reads TGTGCCAGCAGCGATCTTACGGGACAGGGGGCAAAAGGGAACACTGAAGCTTTCTTT. Full variable domain (missing parts from reference TRBV5-6 and TRBJ1-1): DAGVTQSPTHLIKTRGQQVTLRCSPKSGHDTVSWYQQALGQGPQFIFQYYEEEERQRGNFPDRFSGHQFPNYSSELNVNALLLGDSALYLCASSDLTGQGAKGNTEAFFGQGTRLTVV.

The chain employs TRBV7-2 and TRBJ2-3; D is uncertain. Germline V gene data show CDR1 as SGHTA and CDR2 as FQGNSA. Trimming cost V 5 bases and J 1 base, with 13 bases left between them. There are 15 residues in the CDR3. The DNA for the CDR3 is TGTGCCAGCAGCCCTCTAAGCCCCGGCACAGATACGCAGTATTTT. Translating it yields CASSPLSPGTDTQYF.

The chain carries TRBV9 and TRBJ2-2, with a possible D match to TRBD1 (6 bases). Germline V gene sequence: CDR1 SGDLS, CDR2 YYNGEE. CDR3 length: 14 amino acids. V was shortened by 6 bases and J by 1 base, with 10 bases between the two germline ends. The CDR3 here is CASTLTGNTGELFF. The CDR3 DNA reads TGTGCCAGCACATTGACAGGGAACACCGGGGAGCTGTTTTTT.

The chain employs TRBV30 and TRBJ2-5; D remains unclear. Germline CDR1 reads GTSNPN; CDR2 reads SVGIG (reference sequence). The germline V and J ends were trimmed by 2 bases and 3 bases, with 13 bases remaining between them. The CDR3 has 14 residues. The CDR3 here is CAWSWSTPKETQYF. The CDR3 DNA reads TGTGCCTGGAGTTGGAGTACCCCGAAAGAGACCCAGTACTTC.

The genes are TRBV6-5 and TRBJ1-1, with no clear D. Germline V gene data show CDR1 as MNHEY and CDR2 as SVGAGI. With 7 bases removed from V and 1 base from J, the gap between germline ends came to 4 bases. There are 11 residues in the CDR3. Written as DNA, the CDR3 is TGTGCCAGCACCCAGAACACTGAAGCTTTCTTT. Residues: CASTQNTEAFF.

This clone has only a few counts. The sample holds other DNA sequences that translate to the same CDR3. The genes are TRBV5-6 and TRBJ2-7; D unclear. Germline CDR1 and CDR2: SGHDT and YYEEEE. The CDR3 is 11 amino acids. V lost 4 bases and J lost 6, with 8 bases in between. CDR3 protein: CASSSLREQYF. CDR3 coding DNA: TGTGCCAGCAGCAGCTTGCGCGAGCAGTACTTC.

The chain has TRBV13 and TRBJ2-2; 15 bases match TRBD2. Germline V gene sequence: CDR1 PRHDT, CDR2 FYEKMQ (reference sequence). This CDR3 comprises 20 residues. The V and J ends lost 5 bases and 3 bases, in that order; junction bases with no gene match: 13. The CDR3 loop is CASSLYERTSGRADTGELFF. In nucleotides, the CDR3 is TGTGCCAGCAGCCTATATGAGAGGACTAGCGGGAGGGCCGACACCGGGGAGCTGTTTTTT.

The chain joins TRBV5-6 to TRBJ2-3; D uncertain. Germline loops: CDR1 SGHDT, CDR2 YYEEEE. V lost 1 base and J lost 0, with 3 bases in between. The CDR3 extends over 13 amino acids. CDR3 bases: TGTGCCAGCAGCTTGCAAAGCACAGATACGCAGTATTTT. Translating gives CASSLQSTDTQYF.